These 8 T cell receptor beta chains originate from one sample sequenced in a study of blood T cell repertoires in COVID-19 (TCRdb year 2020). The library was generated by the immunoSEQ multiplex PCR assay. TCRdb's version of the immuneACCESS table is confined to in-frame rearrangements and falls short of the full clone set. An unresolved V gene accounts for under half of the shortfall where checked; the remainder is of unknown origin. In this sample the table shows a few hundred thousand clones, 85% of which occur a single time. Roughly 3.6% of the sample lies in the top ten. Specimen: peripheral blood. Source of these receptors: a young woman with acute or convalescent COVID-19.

The CDR3 is CASSLPTGGAFF. The CDR3 coding sequence is TGTGCCAGCAGCCTTCCGACAGGGGGAGCTTTCTTT. This chain uses TRBV12-3 or TRBV12-4 with TRBJ1-1; the match to TRBD1 covers 9 bases. J gave up 10 bases and V 6 bases, and 6 bases lay outside the gene matches. This CDR3 contains 12 residues.

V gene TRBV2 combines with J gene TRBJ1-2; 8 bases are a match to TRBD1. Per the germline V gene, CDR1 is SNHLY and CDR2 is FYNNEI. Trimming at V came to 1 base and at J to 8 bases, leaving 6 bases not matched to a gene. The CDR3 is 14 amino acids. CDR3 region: CASSEVSGGWGYTF. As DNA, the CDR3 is TGTGCCAGCAGTGAAGTGTCAGGGGGCTGGGGCTACACCTTC.

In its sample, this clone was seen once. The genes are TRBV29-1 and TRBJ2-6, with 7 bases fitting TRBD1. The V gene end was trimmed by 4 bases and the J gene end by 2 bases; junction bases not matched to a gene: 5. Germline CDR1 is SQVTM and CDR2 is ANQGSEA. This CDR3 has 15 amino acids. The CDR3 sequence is CSVAGQTTGANVLTF. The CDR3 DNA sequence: TGCAGCGTTGCGGGACAGACTACTGGGGCCAACGTCCTGACTTTC. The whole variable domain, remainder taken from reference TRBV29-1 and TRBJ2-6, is SAVISQKPSRDICQRGTSLTIQCQVDSQVTMMFWYRQQPGQSLTLIATANQGSEATYESGFVIDKFPISRPNLTFSTLTVSNMSPEDSSIYLCSVAGQTTGANVLTFGAGSRLTVL.

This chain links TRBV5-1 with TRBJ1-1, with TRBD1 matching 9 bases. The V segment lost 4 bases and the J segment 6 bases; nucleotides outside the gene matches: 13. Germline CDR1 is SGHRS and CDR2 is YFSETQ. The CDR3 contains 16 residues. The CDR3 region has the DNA TGCGCCAGCAGCCTACAAACCGGGGACAGGGTGGCTGAAGCTTTCTTT. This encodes CASSLQTGDRVAEAFF. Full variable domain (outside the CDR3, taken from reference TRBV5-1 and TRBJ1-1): KAGVTQTPRYLIKTRGQQVTLSCSPISGHRSVSWYQQTPGQGLQFLFEYFSETQRNKGNFPGRFSGRQFSNSRSEMNVSTLELGDSALYLCASSLQTGDRVAEAFFGQGTRLTVV.

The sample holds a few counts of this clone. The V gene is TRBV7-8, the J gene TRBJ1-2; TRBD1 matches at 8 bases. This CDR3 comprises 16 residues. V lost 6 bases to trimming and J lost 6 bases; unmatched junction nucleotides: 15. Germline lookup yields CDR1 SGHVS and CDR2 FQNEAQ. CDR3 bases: TGTGCCAGCAGACCCGGGGGTAAACCGGGACAGGATGGCTACACCTTC. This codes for CASRPGGKPGQDGYTF.

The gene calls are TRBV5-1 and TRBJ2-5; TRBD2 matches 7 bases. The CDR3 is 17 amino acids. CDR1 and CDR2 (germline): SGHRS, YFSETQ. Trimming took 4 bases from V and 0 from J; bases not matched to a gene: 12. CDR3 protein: CASSATWGEGYQETQYF. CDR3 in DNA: TGCGCCAGCAGCGCAACTTGGGGGGAGGGGTACCAAGAGACCCAGTACTTC. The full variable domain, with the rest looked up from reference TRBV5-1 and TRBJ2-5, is KAGVTQTPRYLIKTRGQQVTLSCSPISGHRSVSWYQQTPGQGLQFLFEYFSETQRNKGNFPGRFSGRQFSNSRSEMNVSTLELGDSALYLCASSATWGEGYQETQYFGPGTRLLVL.

Here the CDR3 DNA reads TGTGCCAGCAGCCAACGGACAGTTTACAATGAGCAGTTCTTC. Translated, it gives CASSQRTVYNEQFF. V and J are TRBV14 and TRBJ2-1; the D gene is possibly TRBD1 (6 bases). The CDR3 is 14 amino acids. The germline V and J ends were trimmed by 2 bases and 4 bases, with 9 bases remaining between them. CDR1 SGHDN and CDR2 FVKESK come from the germline V gene.

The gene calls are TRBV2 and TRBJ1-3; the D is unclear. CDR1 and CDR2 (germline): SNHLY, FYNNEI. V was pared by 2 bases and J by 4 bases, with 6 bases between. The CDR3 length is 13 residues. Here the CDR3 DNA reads TGTGCCAGCAGTGAACTTGTAGGAAACACCATATATTTT. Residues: CASSELVGNTIYF.